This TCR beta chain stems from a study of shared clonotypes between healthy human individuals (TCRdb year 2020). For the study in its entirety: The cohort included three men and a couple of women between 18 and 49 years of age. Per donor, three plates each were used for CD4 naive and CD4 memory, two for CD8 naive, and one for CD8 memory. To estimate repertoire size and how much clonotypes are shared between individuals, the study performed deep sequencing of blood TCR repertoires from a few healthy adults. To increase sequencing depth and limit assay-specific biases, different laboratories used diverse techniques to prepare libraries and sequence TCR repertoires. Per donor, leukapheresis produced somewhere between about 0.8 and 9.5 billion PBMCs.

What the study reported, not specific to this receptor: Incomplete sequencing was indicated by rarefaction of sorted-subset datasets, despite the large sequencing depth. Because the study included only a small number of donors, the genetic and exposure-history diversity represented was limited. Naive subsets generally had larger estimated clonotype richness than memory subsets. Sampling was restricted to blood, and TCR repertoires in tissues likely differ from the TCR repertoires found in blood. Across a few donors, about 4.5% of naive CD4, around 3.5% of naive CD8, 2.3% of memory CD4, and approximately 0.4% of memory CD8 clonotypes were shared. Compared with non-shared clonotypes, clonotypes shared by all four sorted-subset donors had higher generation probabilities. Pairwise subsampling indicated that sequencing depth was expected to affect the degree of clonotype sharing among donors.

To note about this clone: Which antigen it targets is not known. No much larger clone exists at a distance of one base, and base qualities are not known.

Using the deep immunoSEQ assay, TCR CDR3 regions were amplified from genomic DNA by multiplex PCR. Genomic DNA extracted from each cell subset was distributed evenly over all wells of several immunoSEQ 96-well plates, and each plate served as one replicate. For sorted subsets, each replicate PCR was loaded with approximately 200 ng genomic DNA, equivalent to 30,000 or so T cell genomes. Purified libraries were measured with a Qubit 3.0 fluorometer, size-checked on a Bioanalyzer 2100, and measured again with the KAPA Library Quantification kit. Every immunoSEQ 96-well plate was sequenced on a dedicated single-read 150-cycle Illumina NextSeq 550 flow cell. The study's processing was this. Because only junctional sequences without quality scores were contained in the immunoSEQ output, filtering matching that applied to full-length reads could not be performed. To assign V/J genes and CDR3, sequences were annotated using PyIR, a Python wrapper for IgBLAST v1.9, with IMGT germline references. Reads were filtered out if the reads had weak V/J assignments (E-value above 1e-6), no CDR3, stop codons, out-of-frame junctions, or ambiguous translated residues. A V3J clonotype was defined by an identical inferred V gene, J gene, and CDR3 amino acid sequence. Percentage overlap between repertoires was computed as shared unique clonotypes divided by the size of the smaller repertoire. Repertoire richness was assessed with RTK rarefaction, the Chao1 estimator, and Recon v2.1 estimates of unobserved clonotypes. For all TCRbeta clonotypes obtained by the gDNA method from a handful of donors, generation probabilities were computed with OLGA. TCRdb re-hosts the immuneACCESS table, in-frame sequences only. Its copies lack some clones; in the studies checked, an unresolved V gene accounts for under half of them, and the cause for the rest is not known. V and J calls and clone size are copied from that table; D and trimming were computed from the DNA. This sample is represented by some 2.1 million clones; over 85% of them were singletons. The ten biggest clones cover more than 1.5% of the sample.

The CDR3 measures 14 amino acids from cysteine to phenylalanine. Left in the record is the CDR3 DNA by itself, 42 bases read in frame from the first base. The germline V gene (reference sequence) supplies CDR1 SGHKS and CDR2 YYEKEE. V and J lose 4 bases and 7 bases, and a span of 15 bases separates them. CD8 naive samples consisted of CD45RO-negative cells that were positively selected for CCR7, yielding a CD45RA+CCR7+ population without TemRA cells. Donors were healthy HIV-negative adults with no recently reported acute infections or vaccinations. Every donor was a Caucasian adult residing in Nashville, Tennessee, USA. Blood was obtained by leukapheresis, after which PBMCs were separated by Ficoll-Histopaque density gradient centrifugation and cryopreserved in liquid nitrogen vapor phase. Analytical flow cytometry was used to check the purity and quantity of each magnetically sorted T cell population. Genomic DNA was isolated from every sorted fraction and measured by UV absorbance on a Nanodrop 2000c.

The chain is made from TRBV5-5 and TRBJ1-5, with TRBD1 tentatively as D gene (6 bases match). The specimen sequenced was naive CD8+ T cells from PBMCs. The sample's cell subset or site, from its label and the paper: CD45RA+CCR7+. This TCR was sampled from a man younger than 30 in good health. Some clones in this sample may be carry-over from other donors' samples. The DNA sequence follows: TGTGCCAGCAGCCCCCGGACAGAGGTACAGCCCCAGCATTTT. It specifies CASSPRTEVQPQHF.